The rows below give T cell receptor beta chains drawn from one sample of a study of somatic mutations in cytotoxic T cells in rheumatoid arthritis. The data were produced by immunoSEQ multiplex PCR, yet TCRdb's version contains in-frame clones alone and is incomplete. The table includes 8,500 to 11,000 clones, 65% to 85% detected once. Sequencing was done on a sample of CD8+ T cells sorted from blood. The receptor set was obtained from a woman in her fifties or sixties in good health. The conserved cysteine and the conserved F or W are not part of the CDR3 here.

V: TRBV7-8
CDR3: ASSQPHRERGNTIY

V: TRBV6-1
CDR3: ASSPPPTLTYEQY

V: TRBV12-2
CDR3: ASRLDRVNTEAF

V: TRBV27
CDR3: ASSLSPGRVTEQY

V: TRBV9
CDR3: ASSAGGPISYEQY

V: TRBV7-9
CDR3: ASSFGTMEY

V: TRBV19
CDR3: ASSISDEQY

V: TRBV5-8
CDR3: ASSLDRGVDEQY

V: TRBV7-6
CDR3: ASSLGAGGAEQY

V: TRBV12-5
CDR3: ASGLIQGAIETQY

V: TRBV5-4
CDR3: ASTPDSNRGRYEQY

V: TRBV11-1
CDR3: ASSHWGTGNEQF

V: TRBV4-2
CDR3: ASSQLPSAGSYNEQF

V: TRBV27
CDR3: ASSSLQGASTEAF

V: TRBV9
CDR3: ASSVTQGYTGELF

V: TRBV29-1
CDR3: SSESGGKETQY

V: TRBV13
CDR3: ASSIGQDTDTQY

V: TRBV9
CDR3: ASSVPGGATDTQY

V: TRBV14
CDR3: ASSPTPGQGAYEQY

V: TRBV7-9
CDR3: ASSLGLKETQY

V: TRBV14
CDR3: ASSPDRGEDTQY

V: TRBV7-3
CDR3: ASSPLLAGHTDTQY

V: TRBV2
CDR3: ASSAQGVYSNQPQH

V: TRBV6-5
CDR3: ASSYSLQPQETQY

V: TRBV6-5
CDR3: ASSYSVGVLYEQY

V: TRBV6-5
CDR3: ASSPQGPGQPQH

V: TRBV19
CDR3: ASSTATNQPQH

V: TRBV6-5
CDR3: ASSYTGGSSPLH

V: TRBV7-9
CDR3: ASSSPLNEQY

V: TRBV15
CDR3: ATSARRQGTLVDYT

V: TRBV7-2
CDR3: ASSLDIGEDPYNEQF

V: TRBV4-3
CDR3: ASSQIGTGVTEAF

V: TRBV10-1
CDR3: ASSDRSGAADTQY

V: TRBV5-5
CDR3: ASSLGQYTEAF

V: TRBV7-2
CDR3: ASSLPRGTPGVIYEQY

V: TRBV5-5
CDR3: ASSLQGAQYEQY

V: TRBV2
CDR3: ASRHNSLGNTEAF

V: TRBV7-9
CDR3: ASSSIKETQY

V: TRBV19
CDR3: ASSLQGYQPQH

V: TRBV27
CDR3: ASSFGAPGEAF

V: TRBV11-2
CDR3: ASSPPPSGDYEQY

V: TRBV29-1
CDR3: SVGSPNTGELF

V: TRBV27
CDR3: ASTSDRANEKLF

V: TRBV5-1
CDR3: ASSLAVNQPQH

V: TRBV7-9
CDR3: ASSLDYSSYNSPLH

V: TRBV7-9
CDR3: ASSLGSQETQY